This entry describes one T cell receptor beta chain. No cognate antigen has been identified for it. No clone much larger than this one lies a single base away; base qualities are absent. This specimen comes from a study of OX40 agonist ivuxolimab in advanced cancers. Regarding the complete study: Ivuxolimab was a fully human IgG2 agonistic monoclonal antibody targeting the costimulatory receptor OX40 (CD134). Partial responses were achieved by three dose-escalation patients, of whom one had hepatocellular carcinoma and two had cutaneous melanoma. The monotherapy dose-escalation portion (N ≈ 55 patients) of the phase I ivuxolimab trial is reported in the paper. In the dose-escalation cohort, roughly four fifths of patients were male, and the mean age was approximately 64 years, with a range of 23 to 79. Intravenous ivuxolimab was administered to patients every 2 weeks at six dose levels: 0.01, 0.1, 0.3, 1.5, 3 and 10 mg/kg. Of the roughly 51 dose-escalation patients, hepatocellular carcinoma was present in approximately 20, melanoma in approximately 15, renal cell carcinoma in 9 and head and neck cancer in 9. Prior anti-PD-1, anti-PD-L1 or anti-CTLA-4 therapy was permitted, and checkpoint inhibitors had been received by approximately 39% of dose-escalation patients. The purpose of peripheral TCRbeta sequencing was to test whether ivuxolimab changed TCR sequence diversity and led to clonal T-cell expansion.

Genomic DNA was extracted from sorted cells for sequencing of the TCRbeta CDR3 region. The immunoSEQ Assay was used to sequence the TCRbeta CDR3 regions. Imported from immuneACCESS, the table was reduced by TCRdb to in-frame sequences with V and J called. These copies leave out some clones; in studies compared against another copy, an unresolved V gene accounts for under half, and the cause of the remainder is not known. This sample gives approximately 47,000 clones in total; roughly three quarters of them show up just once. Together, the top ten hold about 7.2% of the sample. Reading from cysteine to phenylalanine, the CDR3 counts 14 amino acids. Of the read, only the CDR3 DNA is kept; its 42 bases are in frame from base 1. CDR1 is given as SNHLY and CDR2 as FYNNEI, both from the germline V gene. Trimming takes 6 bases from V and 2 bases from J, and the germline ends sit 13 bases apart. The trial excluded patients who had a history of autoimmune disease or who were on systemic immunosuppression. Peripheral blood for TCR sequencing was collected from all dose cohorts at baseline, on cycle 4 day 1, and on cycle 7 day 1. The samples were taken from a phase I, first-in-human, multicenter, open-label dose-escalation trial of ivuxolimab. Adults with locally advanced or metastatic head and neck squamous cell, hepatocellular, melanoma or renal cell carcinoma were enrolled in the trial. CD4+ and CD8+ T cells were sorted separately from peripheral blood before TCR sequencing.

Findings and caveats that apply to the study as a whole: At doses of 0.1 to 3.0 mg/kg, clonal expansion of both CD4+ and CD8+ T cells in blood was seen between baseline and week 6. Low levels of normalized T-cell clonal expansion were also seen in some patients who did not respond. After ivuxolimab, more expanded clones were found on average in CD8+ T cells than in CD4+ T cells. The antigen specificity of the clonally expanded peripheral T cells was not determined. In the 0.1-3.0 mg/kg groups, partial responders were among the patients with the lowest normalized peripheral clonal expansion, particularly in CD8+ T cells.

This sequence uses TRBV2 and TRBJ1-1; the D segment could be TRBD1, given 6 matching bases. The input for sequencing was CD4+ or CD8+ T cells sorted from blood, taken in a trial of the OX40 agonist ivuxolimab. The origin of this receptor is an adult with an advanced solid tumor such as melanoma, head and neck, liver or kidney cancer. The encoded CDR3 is CASSALGANTEAFF. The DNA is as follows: TGTGCCAGCAGCGCGCTGGGGGCTAACACTGAAGCTTTCTTT.